What follows is one T cell receptor (beta chain) and its context. Its antigen is currently unknown. This sample stems from a study of shared clonotypes between healthy human individuals. Study summary: The composition of the donors was a couple of women and a few men aged 18 to 49.

Splitting of CD4+ cells produced CD45RA+ naive and CD45RA-negative memory subsets. Overall study results and limits: Around 5% of naive CD4 clonotypes were common to a few donors.

Germline values: CDR1 SEHNR, CDR2 FQNEAQ (reference sequence). CDR3 length equals 14 residues. The V end lost 2 bases, the J end lost 6 bases, and 10 bases lay between the germline ends. Running of the assay took place at deep level. Sequenced by immunoSEQ multiplex PCR; TCRdb stores in-frame clones only, minus some. The sample lists roughly 2.4 million clones; 90% to 97% were seen once. Sequencing used naive CD4+ T cells sorted from blood. Subset: CD45RA+ positively selected. The chain joins TRBV7-9 to TRBJ2-2, with unresolved D. This sequence originates from a man in his late teens or twenties in good health. CDR3 sequence reads: CASSLIRGAGELFF. CDR3 bases: TGTGCCAGCAGCTTAATTAGAGGAGCCGGGGAGCTGTTTTTT.